The 9 T cell receptor beta chains in this list originate from one sample, sequenced in a study of blood T cell repertoires in COVID-19. Profiling relied on immunoSEQ multiplex PCR, and the TCRdb table lists in-frame clones only, not all of them. The top ten clones hold around 9.2% of a sample with a few hundred thousand clones, under 90% of them seen once. Sequencing input: peripheral blood. These receptors were obtained from a human donor in a cohort sampled during active COVID-19.

V usage is TRBV18 and J usage is TRBJ1-6; a weak D match, TRBD1 (6 bases). Looked up from germline, CDR1 is KGHSH and CDR2 is LQKENI. The V end lost 4 bases, the J end lost 5 bases, and 9 bases lay between the germline ends. The CDR3 is 14 amino acids. The CDR3 bases are TGTGCCAGCTCACGCTCAGGGGATAATTCACCCCTCCACTTT. As protein: CASSRSGDNSPLHF.

The chain employs TRBV12-3 or TRBV12-4 and TRBJ1-1; TRBD1 agrees at 8 bases. The CDR3 covers 13 residues. The V gene end was trimmed by 5 bases and the J gene end by 2 bases; junction bases not matched to a gene: 1. This chain's CDR3 is CASSGQGNTEAFF. DNA for the CDR3: TGTGCCAGCAGTGGACAGGGAAACACTGAAGCTTTCTTT.

The J gene is TRBJ2-5, the V gene TRBV6-6; D is unresolved. V was shortened by 1 base and J by 4 bases, with 13 bases between the two germline ends. The germline V gene encodes CDR1 MNHNY and CDR2 SVGAGI (reference sequence). This CDR3 comprises 15 residues. The DNA of the CDR3 is TGTGCCAGCAGTTACTGGGTAGCCATCACAGAGACCCAGTACTTC. Protein product: CASSYWVAITETQYF.

The table lists this clone with a count of one. The CDR3 region is CASRYGTSSRTDTQYF. The CDR3 bases are TGCGCCAGCAGATATGGGACTTCCTCGCGCACAGATACGCAGTATTTT. The chain has TRBV5-1 and TRBJ2-3; D perhaps matches TRBD2 (6 bases). Trimming pared 5 bases from V and 1 base from J, leaving 17 bases between. This CDR3 has 16 amino acids. Germline V gene sequence: CDR1 SGHRS, CDR2 YFSETQ.

The chain joins TRBV28 to TRBJ2-1; a possible D gene is TRBD2 (6 bases). The CDR3 spans 11 residues. V was pared by 4 bases and J by 10 bases, with 8 bases between. CDR1 MDHEN and CDR2 SYDVKM come from the germline V gene. CDR3 amino acids: CASSSRGEQFF. The CDR3 DNA reads TGTGCCAGCAGTTCCCGGGGGGAGCAGTTCTTC.

This chain uses TRBV10-2 with TRBJ1-6, with TRBD1 matching 8 bases. The length of the CDR3 is 18 residues. In germline, CDR1 is WSHSY, CDR2 SAAADI. With 2 bases clipped from V and 7 bases from J, the junction kept 13 bases outside the gene matches. The CDR3 nucleotides are TGCGCCAGCAGTGAGGCAGAAACAGGGGGTTTGTCCAATTCACCCCTCCACTTT. The encoded protein is CASSEAETGGLSNSPLHF.

The chain carries TRBV3-1 (or the pseudogene TRBV3-2) and TRBJ1-1; unclear D gene. V shed 4 bases and J shed 4 bases, with 13 bases lying between them. The CDR3 consists of 14 residues. From germline, CDR1 is LGHDT and CDR2 YNNKEL (reference sequence). CDR3 DNA sequence: TGTGCCAGCAGCCTCTCTTCAAGGAGCACTGAAGCTTTCTTT. Amino acids: CASSLSSRSTEAFF.

The rearrangement links TRBV7-2 to TRBJ2-5; 7 bases are shared with TRBD2. The germline CDR1 and CDR2 sequences are SGHTA and FQGNSA. This CDR3 is built from 13 residues. After removal of 6 bases from V and 2 bases from J, the junction contained 3 bases not matched to a gene. CDR3 amino acids: CASSRAGQETQYF. The CDR3 bases are TGTGCCAGCAGTAGAGCGGGGCAAGAGACCCAGTACTTC.

A remark on this clone: Other DNA sequences in this specimen translate into the identical CDR3. The V and J genes are TRBV19 and TRBJ2-3, with TRBD1 matching 8 bases. The CDR3 contains 14 residues. Trimming at V came to 3 bases and at J to 3 bases, leaving 2 bases not matched to a gene. CDR1 and CDR2 (germline): LNHDA, SQIVND (reference sequence). The CDR3 DNA reads TGTGCCAGTAGTATCGACAGGGGAACAGATACGCAGTATTTT. Encoded protein: CASSIDRGTDTQYF.